Described below is a single TCR beta chain sequence and its context. Its antigen is unidentified. The CDR3 length is 13 residues. CDR1 and CDR2 from the germline V gene are SEHNR and FQNEAQ (reference sequence). Trimming stripped 5 bases from V and 8 bases from J, with 13 bases between. This entry is derived from a study of shared clonotypes between healthy human individuals. Execution of the assay was at deep level. Method: immunoSEQ multiplex PCR; TCRdb's copy keeps in-frame clones and lacks some. Here the sample spans about 770,000 clones, 72% being singletons. Study results and caveats: Exclusively blood specimens were collected; tissue repertoires likely differ. In having few donors, the study represented limited genetic and exposure-history diversity.

Division of CD4+ cells produced a CD45RA+ naive subset and a CD45RA-negative memory subset. The TCR sequence derives from a woman aged 25 to 39 in good health. This chain connects TRBV7-9 to TRBJ2-1; D remains unclear. The sequenced material came from memory CD4+ T cells sorted from blood. Documented subset: CD45RA-negative fraction. CDR3 nucleotides: TGTGCCAGCAGCGACCCGAGTCGGGATGAGCAGTTCTTC. Its protein product is CASSDPSRDEQFF.